This T cell receptor beta chain derives from a study of cytomegalovirus exposure and HLA in healthy donors. This clone showed up just once. What it binds is not known. Between the trimmed V and J ends, which lost 5 bases and 2 bases, there was a span of 15 bases. This CDR3 region has 15 residues. Per germline, CDR1 LNHDA and CDR2 SQIVND (reference sequence). Points from the study as a whole: It was confirmed in vitro that three of the CMV-associated chains were specific for CMV antigens.

PCR primers comprised 60 Vbeta and 13 Jbeta primers. TCRdb's copy holds only in-frame clones and misses some; the assay was immunoSEQ multiplex PCR. The sample yields 150,000 to 200,000 clones, about 79% seen once. This TCR derives from a man between 45 and 60 years old in good health and CMV-seropositive. The gene calls are TRBV19 and TRBJ1-1, with D possibly matching TRBD1 (6 bases). Sequenced material: PBMCs. CDR3 in DNA: TGTGCCAGTAGTTTCATTTCACAGGGAAACACTGAAGCTTTCTTT. It is translated as CASSFISQGNTEAFF.